A single TCR beta chain is shown here with its context. This clonotype was observed many times. Its antigen has not been determined. Base qualities are not provided; no much larger clone lies one nucleotide away. Unsorted PBMC libraries were generated from 2 million PBMCs stored in RNAlater at -80 °C until RNA extraction. Multiple sclerosis patients were enrolled in a US clinical protocol under which disease progression was evaluated by magnetic resonance imaging. Peripheral blood was subjected to Ficoll-Hypaque density gradient centrifugation to isolate PBMCs, which were then cryopreserved in liquid nitrogen. cDNA synthesis used template-switch 5'RACE with a primer carrying a 10-nucleotide random unique molecular identifier tagging each TCR transcript. Each sequencing run produced over 170 million TCR-beta sequences covering 15-18 subjects. The RNeasy kit was used for extraction of total RNA. Using the KAPA Real-time Library Amplification kit, TCR-beta VDJ regions were amplified with primers for the TCR constant region and the 5'RACE anchor. A first PCR added sample indexes and Illumina adaptors, after which a second PCR increased the library yield. After Ampure bead purification, the roughly 650 bp TCR product was size-selected on a 2% E-gel SizeSelection system. Before pooling, library quality was checked on a Bioanalyzer, concentration was measured with Qubit, and libraries were quantified with the Kapa Library Quantification kit. An Illumina HiSeq 2500 sequenced the libraries paired-end 2 x 150 bp. To increase sequence diversity, about 23-30% phiX was spiked into each library pool. Per the original workflow: Quality-filtered reads were processed with the UMI-based MiGEC pipeline, which removed over 85% of raw TCR sequences during error correction. VDJ genes were aligned to IMGT germline references, and each clonotype was defined by a unique CDR3 amino acid sequence together with V-J genes. Clonal expansion, Shannon diversity and CDR3 relatedness (CalcPairwiseDistances, ClusterSamples) were evaluated with VDJtools, and phylogenetic trees were built with CLCbio workbench. Using coefficient-of-variation modelling across technical triplicates, the study counted a clone as expanded if it had at least 8 unique UMIs. TCRdb applied fastp at Q25 and MiXCR to the public reads, then kept only in-frame beta chains. Every distinct CDR3 protein forms one entry, paired with its most common genes and DNA. TCRdb, rather than the study authors, made the V and J calls. The sample has around 94,000 distinct CDR3 sequences on record, 3.5% of them singletons. 5% to 7.5% of the sample goes to the ten largest clones.

The sample is drawn from a study of neurological immune-mediated disorders (dated by TCRdb to between 2019 and 2020). Context from the whole study: Of the roughly 34 multiple sclerosis patients, about 31 had relapsing-remitting MS and 3 had secondary progressive MS. The cohort comprised roughly 70 subjects: roughly 15 HAM/TSP patients, 35 or so multiple sclerosis patients and around 20 healthy controls. The approximately 100 TCR-beta libraries included longitudinal samples, technical triplicates and paired sorted CD4+ and CD8+ T-cell subsets alongside PBMC samples. Peripheral blood TCR-beta repertoires from patients with HTLV-I-associated myelopathy (HAM/TSP), patients with multiple sclerosis, and healthy controls were compared in the study using UMI-based sequencing.

Results and caveats for the whole study, not just this receptor: TCR clonal expansion was highest in HAM/TSP patients and lowest in MS patients, with MS patients falling below even healthy controls. No identical CDR3 amino acid sequences were found to be shared among expanded clones across subjects, suggesting that TCR-beta repertoires were private in all groups. No clinical or MRI features were associated with the MS cluster, and the authors said that larger cohorts are needed. In a phylogenetic analysis, the repertoires of 18 out of 34 MS patients fell into a single cluster of related CDR3 sequences, pointing to a possible signature at the repertoire level.

Source material: PBMCs. The clonotype originates from a young woman with multiple sclerosis.

The CDR3 reads as follows: CAIKEGGDHEQYF. The bases read TGTGCCATCAAAGAGGGAGGGGATCACGAGCAGTACTTC. In this chain, TRBV10-3 is recombined with TRBJ2-7; 7 bases in between match TRBD2. After removal of 7 bases from V and 5 bases from J, the junction retains 8 bases not matched to a gene. Including the terminal cysteine and phenylalanine, the CDR3 comprises 13 residues. Only the CDR3 region is kept as DNA, spanning 39 bases read in frame from base 1. For CDR1 and CDR2, the germline V gene lists ENHRY and SYGVKD.